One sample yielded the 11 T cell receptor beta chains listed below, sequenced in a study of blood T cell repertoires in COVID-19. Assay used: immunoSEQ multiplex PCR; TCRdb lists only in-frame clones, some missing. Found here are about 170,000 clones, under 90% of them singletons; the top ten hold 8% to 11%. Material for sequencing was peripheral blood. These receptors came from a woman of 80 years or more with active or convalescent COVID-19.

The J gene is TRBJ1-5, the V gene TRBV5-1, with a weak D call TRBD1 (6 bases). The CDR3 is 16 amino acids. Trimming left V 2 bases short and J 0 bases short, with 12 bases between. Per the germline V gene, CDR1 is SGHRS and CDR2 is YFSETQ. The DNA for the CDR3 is TGCGCCAGCAGCTTAGACGGACAGATTAGCAATCAGCCCCAGCATTTT. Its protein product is CASSLDGQISNQPQHF.

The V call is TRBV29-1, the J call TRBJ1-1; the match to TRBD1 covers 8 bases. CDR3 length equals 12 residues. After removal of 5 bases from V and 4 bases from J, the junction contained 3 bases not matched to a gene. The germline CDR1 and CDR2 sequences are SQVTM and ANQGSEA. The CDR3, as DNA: TGCAGCGTTCACAGGGGGGGCACTGAAGCTTTCTTT. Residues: CSVHRGGTEAFF.

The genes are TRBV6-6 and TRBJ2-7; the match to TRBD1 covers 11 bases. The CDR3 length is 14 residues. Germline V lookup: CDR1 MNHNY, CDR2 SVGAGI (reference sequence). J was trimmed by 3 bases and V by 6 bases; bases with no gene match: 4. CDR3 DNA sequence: TGTGCCAGCAGGCCGGGACAGGGGGTCTACGAGCAGTACTTC. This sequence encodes CASRPGQGVYEQYF.

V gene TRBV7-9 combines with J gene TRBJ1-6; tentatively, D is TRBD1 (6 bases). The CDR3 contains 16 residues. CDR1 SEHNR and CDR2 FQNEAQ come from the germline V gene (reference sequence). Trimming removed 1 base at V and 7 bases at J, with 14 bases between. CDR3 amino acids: CASSLDLSQGNSPLHF. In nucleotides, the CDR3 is TGTGCCAGCAGCTTAGATTTGTCCCAGGGGAATTCACCCCTCCACTTT.

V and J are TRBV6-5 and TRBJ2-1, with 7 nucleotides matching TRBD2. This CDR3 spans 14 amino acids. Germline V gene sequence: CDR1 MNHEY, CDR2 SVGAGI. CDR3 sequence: CVTSSGDSYNEQFF. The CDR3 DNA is TGTGTAACTTCTAGCGGAGACTCCTACAATGAGCAGTTCTTC.

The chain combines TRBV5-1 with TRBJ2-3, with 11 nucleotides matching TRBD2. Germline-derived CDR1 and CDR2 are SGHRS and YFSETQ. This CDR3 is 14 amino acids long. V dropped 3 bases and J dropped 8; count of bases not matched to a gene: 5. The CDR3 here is CASSSLAGGGTQYF. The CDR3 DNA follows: TGCGCCAGCAGCTCTCTAGCGGGAGGAGGTACGCAGTATTTT.

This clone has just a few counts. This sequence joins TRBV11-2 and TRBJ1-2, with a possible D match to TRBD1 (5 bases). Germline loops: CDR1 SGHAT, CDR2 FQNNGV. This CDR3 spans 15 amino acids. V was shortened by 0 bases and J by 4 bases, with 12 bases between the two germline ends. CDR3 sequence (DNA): TGTGCCAGCAGCTTAGACGTGGCAGGGTTCTATGGCTACACCTTC. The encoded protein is CASSLDVAGFYGYTF.

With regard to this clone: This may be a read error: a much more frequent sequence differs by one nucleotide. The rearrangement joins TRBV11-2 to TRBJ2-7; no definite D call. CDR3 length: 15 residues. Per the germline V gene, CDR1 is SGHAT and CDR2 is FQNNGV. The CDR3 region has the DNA TGTGCCAACAGCTTAACCCCCTCGGTCTTCTACGAGCAGTACTTC. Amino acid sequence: CANSLTPSVFYEQYF.

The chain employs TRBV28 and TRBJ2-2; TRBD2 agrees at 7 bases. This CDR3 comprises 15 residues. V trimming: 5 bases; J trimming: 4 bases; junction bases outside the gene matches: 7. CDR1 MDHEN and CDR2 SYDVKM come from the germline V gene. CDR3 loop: CASSGPREPTGELFF. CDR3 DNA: TGTGCCAGCAGTGGCCCGCGGGAGCCCACCGGGGAGCTGTTTTTT.

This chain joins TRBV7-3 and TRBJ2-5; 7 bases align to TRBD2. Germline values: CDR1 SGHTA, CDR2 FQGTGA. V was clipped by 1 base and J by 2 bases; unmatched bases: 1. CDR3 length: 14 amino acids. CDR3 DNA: TGTGCCAGCAGCTTAATGGGGGGGCAAGAGACCCAGTACTTC. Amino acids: CASSLMGGQETQYF.

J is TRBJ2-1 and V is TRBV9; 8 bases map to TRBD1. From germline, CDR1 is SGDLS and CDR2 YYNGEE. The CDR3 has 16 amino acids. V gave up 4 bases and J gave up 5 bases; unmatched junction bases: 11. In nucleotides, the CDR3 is TGTGCCAGCAGCCCCCAAGGGACAGGTATGGACAATGAGCAGTTCTTC. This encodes CASSPQGTGMDNEQFF.